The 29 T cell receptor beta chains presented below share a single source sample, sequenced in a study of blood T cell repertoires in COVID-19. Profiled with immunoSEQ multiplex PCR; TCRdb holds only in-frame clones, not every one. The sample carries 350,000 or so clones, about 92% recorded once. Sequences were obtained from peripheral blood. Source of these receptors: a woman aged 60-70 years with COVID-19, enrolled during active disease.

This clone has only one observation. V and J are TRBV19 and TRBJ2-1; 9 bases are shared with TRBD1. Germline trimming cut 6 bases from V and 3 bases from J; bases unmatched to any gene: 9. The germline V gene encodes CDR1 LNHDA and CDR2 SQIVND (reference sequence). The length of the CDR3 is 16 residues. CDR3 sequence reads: CASSAMDRGVYNEQFF. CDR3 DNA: TGTGCCAGTAGCGCAATGGACAGGGGAGTCTACAATGAGCAGTTCTTC. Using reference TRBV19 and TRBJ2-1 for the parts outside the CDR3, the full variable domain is DGGITQSPKYLFRKEGQNVTLSCEQNLNHDAMYWYRQDPGQGLRLIYYSQIVNDFQKGDIAEGYSVSREKKESFPLTVTSAQKNPTAFYLCASSAMDRGVYNEQFFGPGTRLTVL.

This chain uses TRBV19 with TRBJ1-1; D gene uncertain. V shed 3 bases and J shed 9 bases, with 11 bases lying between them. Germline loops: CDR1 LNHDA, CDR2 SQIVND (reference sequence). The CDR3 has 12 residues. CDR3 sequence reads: CASSINERQAFF. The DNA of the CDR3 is TGTGCCAGTAGTATTAATGAGAGGCAAGCTTTCTTT.

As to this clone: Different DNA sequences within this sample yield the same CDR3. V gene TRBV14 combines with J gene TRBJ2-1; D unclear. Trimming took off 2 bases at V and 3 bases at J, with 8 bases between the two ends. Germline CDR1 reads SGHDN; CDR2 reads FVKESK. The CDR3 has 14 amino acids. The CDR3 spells CASSQRGFYNEQFF. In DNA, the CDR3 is TGTGCCAGCAGCCAAAGAGGTTTCTACAATGAGCAGTTCTTC.

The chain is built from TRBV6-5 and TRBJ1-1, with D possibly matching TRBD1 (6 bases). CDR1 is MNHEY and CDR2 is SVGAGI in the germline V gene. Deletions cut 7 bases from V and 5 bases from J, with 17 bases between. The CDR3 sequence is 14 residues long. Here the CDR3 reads CASNPRGLVTEAFF. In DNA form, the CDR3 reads TGTGCCAGCAACCCCAGGGGATTAGTTACTGAAGCTTTCTTT.

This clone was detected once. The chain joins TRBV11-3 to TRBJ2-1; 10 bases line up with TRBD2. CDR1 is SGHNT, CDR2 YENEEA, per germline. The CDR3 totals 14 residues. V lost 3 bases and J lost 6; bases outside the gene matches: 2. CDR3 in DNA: TGTGCCAGCAGCTTGAGCGGGGGGGCCAATGAGCAGTTCTTC. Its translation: CASSLSGGANEQFF.

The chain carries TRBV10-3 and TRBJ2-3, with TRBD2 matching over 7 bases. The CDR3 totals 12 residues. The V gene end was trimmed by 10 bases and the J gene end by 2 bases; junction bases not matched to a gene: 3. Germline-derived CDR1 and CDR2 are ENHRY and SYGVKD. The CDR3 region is CATGTITDTQYF. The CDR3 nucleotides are TGTGCCACCGGGACTATCACAGATACGCAGTATTTT.

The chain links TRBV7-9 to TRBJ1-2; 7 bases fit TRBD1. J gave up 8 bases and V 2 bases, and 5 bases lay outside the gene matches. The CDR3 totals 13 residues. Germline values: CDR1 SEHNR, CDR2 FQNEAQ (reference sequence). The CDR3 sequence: CASSLRQGLGYTF. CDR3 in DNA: TGTGCCAGCAGCTTAAGACAGGGTTTAGGCTACACCTTC.

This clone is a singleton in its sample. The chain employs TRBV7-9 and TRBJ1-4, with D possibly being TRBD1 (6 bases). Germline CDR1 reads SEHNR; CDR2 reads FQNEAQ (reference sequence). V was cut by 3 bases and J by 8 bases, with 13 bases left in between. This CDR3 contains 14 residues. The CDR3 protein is CASSLDSLKEKLFF. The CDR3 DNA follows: TGTGCCAGCAGCTTGGACAGTTTAAAGGAAAAACTGTTTTTT.

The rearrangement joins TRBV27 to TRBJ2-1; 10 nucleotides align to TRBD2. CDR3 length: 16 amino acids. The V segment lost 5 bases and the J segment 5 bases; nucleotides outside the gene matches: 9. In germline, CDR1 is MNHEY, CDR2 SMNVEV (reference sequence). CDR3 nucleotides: TGTGCCAGCAGTCCGCGCCCGGGACTAGCGCACAATGAGCAGTTCTTC. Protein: CASSPRPGLAHNEQFF.

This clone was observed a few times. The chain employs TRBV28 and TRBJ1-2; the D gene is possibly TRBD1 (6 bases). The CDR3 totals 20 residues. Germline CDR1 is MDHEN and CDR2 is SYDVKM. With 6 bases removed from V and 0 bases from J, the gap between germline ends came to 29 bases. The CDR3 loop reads CASSSTPGTGMKEANYGYTF. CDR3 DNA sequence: TGTGCCAGCAGCTCGACCCCGGGAACAGGGATGAAGGAAGCTAACTATGGCTACACCTTC.

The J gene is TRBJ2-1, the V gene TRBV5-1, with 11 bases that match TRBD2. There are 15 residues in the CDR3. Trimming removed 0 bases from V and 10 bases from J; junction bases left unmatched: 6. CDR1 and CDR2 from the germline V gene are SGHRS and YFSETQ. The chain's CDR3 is CASSLVVAGGSEQFF. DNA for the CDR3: TGCGCCAGCAGCTTGGTTGTAGCGGGGGGGAGCGAGCAGTTCTTC.

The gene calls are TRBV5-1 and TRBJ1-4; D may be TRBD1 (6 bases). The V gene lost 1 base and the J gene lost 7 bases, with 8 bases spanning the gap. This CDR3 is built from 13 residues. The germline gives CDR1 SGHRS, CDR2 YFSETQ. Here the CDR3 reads CASSLTGSEKLFF. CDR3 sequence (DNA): TGCGCCAGCAGCTTGACAGGGTCTGAAAAACTGTTTTTT.

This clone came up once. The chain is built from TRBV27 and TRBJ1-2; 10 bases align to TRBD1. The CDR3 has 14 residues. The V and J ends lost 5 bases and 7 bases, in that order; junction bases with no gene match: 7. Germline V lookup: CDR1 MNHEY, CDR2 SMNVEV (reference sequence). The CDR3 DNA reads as TGTGCCAGCAGTCTGACAGGGGGCTGGGGTGGCTACACCTTC. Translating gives CASSLTGGWGGYTF.

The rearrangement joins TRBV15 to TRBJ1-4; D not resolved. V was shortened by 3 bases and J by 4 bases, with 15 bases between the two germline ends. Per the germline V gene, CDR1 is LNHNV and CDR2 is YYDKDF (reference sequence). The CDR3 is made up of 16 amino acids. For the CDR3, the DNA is TGTGCCACCAGCAGTGACTACAGATTTGATAATGAAAAACTGTTTTTT. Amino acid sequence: CATSSDYRFDNEKLFF.

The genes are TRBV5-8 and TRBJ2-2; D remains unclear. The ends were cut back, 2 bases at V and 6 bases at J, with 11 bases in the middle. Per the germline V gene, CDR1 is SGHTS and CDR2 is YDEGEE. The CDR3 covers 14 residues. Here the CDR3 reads CASSFASQAGELFF. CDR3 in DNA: TGTGCCAGCAGCTTCGCCTCCCAGGCCGGGGAGCTGTTTTTT.

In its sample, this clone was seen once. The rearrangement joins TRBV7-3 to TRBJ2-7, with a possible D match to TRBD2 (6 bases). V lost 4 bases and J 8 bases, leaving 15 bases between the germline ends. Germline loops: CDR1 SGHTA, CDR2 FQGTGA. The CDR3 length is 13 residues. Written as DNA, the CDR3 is TGTGCCAGCAGCTCTTACGAACGGGAGAAGCAGTACTTC. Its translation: CASSSYEREKQYF.

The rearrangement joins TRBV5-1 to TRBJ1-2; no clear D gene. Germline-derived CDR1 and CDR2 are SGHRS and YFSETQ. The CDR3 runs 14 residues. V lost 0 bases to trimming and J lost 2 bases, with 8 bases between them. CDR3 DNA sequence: TGCGCCAGCAGCTTGGCGCGCGGGAACTATGGCTACACCTTC. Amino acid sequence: CASSLARGNYGYTF.

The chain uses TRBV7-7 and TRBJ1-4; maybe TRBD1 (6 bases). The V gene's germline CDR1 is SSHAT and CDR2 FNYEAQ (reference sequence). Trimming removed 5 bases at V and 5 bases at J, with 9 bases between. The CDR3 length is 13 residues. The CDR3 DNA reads TGTGCCAGCAGCCCTGGACAGAATGAAAAACTGTTTTTT. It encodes CASSPGQNEKLFF. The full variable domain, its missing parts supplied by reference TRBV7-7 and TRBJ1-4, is GAGVSQSPRYKVTKRGQDVTLRCDPISSHATLYWYQQALGQGPEFLTYFNYEAQPDKSGLPSDRFSAERPEGSISTLTIQRTEQRDSAMYRCASSPGQNEKLFFGSGTQLSVL.

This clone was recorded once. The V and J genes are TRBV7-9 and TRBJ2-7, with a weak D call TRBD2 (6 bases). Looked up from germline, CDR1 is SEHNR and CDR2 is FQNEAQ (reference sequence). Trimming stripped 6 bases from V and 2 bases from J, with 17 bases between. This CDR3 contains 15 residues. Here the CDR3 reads CASSRTGTDPYEQYF. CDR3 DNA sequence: TGTGCCAGCAGTCGAACCGGGACTGATCCCTACGAGCAGTACTTC.

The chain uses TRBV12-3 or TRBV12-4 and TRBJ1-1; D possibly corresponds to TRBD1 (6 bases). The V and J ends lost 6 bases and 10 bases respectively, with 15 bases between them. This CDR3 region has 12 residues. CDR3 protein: CASSYRATGAFF. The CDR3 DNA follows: TGTGCCAGCAGCTACAGGGCCACCGGAGCTTTCTTT.

The CDR3 sequence is CASRTQEGPLHF. The DNA of the CDR3 is TGTGCCAGCAGGACCCAGGAAGGCCCCCTCCACTTT. The chain uses TRBV6-6 and TRBJ1-6; no clear D. The CDR3 length is 12 residues. V was cut by 6 bases and J by 13 bases, with 13 bases left in between. The germline V gene has CDR1 MNHNY and CDR2 SVGAGI (reference sequence).

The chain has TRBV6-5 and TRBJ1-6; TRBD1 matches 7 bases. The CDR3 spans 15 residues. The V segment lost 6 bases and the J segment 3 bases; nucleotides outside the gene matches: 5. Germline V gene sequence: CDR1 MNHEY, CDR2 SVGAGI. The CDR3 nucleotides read TGTGCCAGCAGGCCGGGACAGTACTATAATTCACCCCTCCACTTT. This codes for CASRPGQYYNSPLHF.

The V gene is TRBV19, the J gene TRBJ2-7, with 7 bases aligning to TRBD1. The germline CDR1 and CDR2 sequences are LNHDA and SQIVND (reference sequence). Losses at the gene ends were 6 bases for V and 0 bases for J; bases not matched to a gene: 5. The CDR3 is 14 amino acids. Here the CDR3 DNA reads TGTGCCAGTAGCACAGGGGATAGCTCCTACGAGCAGTACTTC. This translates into CASSTGDSSYEQYF.

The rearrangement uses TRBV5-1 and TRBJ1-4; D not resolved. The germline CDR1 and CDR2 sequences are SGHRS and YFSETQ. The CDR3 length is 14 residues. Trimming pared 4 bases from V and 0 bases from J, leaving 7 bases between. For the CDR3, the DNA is TGCGCCAGCAGCCACGGGACAACTAATGAAAAACTGTTTTTT. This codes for CASSHGTTNEKLFF.

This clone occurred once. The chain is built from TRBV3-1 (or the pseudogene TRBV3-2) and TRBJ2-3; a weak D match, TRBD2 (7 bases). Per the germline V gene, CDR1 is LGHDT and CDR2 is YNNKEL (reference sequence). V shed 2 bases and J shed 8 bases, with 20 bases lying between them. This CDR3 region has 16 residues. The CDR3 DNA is TGTGCCAGCAGCCAATTAAGGGCGGGGGCCCGGAGTACGCAGTATTTT. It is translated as CASSQLRAGARSTQYF.

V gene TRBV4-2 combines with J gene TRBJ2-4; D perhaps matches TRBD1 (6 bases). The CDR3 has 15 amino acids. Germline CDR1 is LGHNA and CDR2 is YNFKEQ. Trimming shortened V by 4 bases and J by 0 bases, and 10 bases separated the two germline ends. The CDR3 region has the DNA TGTGCCAGCAGCCCTCGGACAGAAGCCAAAAACATTCAGTACTTC. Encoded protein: CASSPRTEAKNIQYF.

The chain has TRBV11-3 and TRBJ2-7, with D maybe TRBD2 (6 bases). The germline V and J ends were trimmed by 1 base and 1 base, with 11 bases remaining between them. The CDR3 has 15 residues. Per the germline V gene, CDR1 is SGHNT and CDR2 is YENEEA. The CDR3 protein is CASSLGVGGSYEQYF. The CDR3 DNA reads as TGTGCCAGCAGCTTAGGCGTCGGGGGTTCCTACGAGCAGTACTTC.

This CDR3 reads CASRGGLSNQPQHF. The CDR3 nucleotides read TGTGCCAGCAGGGGAGGGCTAAGCAATCAGCCCCAGCATTTT. This chain links TRBV2 with TRBJ1-5, with D unclear. The V gene lost 6 bases and the J gene lost 1 base, with 10 bases spanning the gap. Germline lookup yields CDR1 SNHLY and CDR2 FYNNEI. This CDR3 is 14 amino acids long.

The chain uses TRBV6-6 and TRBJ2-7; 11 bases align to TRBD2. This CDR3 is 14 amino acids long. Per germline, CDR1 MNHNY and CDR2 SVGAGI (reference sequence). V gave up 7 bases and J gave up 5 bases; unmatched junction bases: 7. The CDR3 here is CASTLAGGTDEQYF. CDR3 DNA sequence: TGTGCCAGCACCCTAGCGGGGGGAACGGACGAGCAGTACTTC.